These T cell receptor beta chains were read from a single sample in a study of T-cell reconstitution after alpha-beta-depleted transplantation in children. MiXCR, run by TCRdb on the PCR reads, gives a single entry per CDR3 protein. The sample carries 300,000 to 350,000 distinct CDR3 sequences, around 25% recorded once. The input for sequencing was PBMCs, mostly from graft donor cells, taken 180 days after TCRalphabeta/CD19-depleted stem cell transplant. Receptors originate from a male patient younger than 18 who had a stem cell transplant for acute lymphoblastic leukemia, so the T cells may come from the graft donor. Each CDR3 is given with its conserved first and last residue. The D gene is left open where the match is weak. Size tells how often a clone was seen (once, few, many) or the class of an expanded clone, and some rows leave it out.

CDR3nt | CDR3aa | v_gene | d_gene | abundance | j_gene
TGTGCCACCAGCAGAAGGGCCCTAGCTAGCGGGAGTTTTAGAGATACGCAGTATTTT | CATSRRALASGSFRDTQYF | TRBV15 | TRBD2 | NA | TRBJ2-3
TGTGCCAGCAGCCAAGATCTGAACGAGCAGTACTTC | CASSQDLNEQYF | TRBV3-1 | NA | NA | TRBJ2-7
TGTGCCAGCAGTTTTGACGGCACAGATACGCAGTATTTT | CASSFDGTDTQYF | TRBV12-3/TRBV12-4 | NA | few | TRBJ2-3
TGCAGCGTTGCTTCCGGGACAGGATTTCAAGAGACCCAGTACTTC | CSVASGTGFQETQYF | TRBV29-1 | TRBD1 | NA | TRBJ2-5
TGTGCCAGCAGCGGTGCGCTAGGGACCGGGGCCAACGTCCTGACTTTC | CASSGALGTGANVLTF | TRBV5-6 | NA | NA | TRBJ2-6
TGTGCCAGCTCCCAGGCCAGGGGGGTGCGCTATGGCTACACCTTC | CASSQARGVRYGYTF | TRBV18 | TRBD1 | few | TRBJ1-2
TGTGCCAGCAGCGTAGTATCCAGGAACACTGAAGCTTTCTTT | CASSVVSRNTEAFF | TRBV9 | NA | NA | TRBJ1-1
TGTGCCAGCAGCTTCTTAACGGGAGGGGGCACCGGGGAGCTGTTTTTT | CASSFLTGGGTGELFF | TRBV5-5 | TRBD2 | few | TRBJ2-2
TGTGCCAGCAGCTTAGAAGTGGGGGCGACTGAAGCTTTCTTT | CASSLEVGATEAFF | TRBV7-6 | NA | NA | TRBJ1-1
TGTGCCAGCAGGATAGCGGGAGAAAAGGTCGGGGAGCTGTTTTTT | CASRIAGEKVGELFF | TRBV21-1 | NA | few | TRBJ2-2
TGTGCCAGCAGCAGTCAAACGACAGCCAACACCTTC | CASSSQTTANTF | TRBV5-5 | NA | NA | TRBJ1-2
TGTGCCATCAGGGGGGCAGGGGACATTCAGTACTTC | CAIRGAGDIQYF | TRBV10-3 | NA | NA | TRBJ2-4
TGTGCCAGCAGTGAAGTAGACAGGGGAAAGGGTGAAGCTTTCTTT | CASSEVDRGKGEAFF | TRBV2 | TRBD1 | NA | TRBJ1-1